This T cell receptor beta chain is drawn from a study of beta chain features in type 1 diabetes. There are 15 residues in the CDR3. V lost 5 bases and J lost 8; bases outside the gene matches: 12. The V gene's germline CDR1 is SGHTA and CDR2 FQGNSA. Sequenced material consisted of expressed TCRB transcripts (all of the isolated RNA was reverse transcribed). TCRdb's copy holds only in-frame clones and misses some; the assay was immunoSEQ multiplex PCR. The table shows just over 600,000 clones, with 15% occurring only once. This clonotype was obtained from a man aged 18 to 30 in good health. This chain connects TRBV7-2 to TRBJ2-1, with 7 bases matching TRBD1. Sequenced: naive CD4+ T cells from blood. CDR3 in amino acids: CASSLQLDRVHEQFF. CDR3 nucleotides: TGTGCCAGCAGCCTCCAGCTTGACAGGGTTCATGAGCAGTTCTTC.